This TCR beta chain was identified during a study of T cell responses to AZD1222 COVID-19 vaccine. Germline-derived CDR1 and CDR2 are KGHDR and SFDVKD. This CDR3 region has 16 residues. The ends lost 7 bases at V and 4 bases at J; junction bases unmatched: 9. Clones were read by immunoSEQ multiplex PCR, and TCRdb kept only the in-frame ones, dropping some. This table holds roughly 160,000 clones, about 90% found once. The study's findings and limits: Nearly half of spike-specific TCRs reportedly target variant regions that are unmutated in the B.1.351 and B.1.1.7 variants. Only a handful of people who got AZD1222 tested seropositive at baseline. Two AZD1222 doses significantly raised spike-specific TCR breadth and depth over controls. The donor cohort was predominantly white British with a female majority, and clonal diversity may have been underestimated.

This clone was observed a single time. As yet, its antigen is unknown. This receptor was identified in an adult in good health. The chain is built from TRBV24-1 and TRBJ1-5, with 10 positions matching TRBD1. This material consisted of peripheral blood, taken on day 0 of MenACWY control vaccination. The DNA for the CDR3 is TGTGCCACCAGCCCGGACAGGGGGATTGGAAATCAGCCCCAGCATTTT. Translated, it gives CATSPDRGIGNQPQHF.